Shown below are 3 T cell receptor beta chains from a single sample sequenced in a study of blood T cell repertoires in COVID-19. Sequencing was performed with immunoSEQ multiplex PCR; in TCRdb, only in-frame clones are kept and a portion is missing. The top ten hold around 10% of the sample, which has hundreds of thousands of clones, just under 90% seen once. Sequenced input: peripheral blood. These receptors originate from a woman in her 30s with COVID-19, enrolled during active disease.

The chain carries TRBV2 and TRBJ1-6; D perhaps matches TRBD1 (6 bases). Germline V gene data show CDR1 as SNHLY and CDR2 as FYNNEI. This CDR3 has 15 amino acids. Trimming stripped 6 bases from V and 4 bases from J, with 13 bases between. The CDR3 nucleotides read TGTGCCAGCAGGCAAACAGGGATATATAATTCACCCCTCCACTTT. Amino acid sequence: CASRQTGIYNSPLHF.

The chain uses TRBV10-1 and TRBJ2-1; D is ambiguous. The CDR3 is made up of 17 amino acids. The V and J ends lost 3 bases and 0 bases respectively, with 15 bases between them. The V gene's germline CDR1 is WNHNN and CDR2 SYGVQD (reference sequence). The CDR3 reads CASSDSPFLSSYNEQFF. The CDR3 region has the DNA TGCGCCAGCAGTGACTCGCCGTTTTTGAGCTCCTACAATGAGCAGTTCTTC.

CDR3 region: CASSPTDMNTEAFF. The DNA for the CDR3 is TGCGCCAGCAGCCCTACAGACATGAACACTGAAGCTTTCTTT. V gene TRBV5-1 combines with J gene TRBJ1-1; no definite D call. There are 14 residues in the CDR3. Germline CDR1 and CDR2: SGHRS and YFSETQ. Trimming stripped 4 bases from V and 0 bases from J, with 10 bases between. Full variable domain (rest looked up from reference TRBV5-1 and TRBJ1-1): KAGVTQTPRYLIKTRGQQVTLSCSPISGHRSVSWYQQTPGQGLQFLFEYFSETQRNKGNFPGRFSGRQFSNSRSEMNVSTLELGDSALYLCASSPTDMNTEAFFGQGTRLTVV.